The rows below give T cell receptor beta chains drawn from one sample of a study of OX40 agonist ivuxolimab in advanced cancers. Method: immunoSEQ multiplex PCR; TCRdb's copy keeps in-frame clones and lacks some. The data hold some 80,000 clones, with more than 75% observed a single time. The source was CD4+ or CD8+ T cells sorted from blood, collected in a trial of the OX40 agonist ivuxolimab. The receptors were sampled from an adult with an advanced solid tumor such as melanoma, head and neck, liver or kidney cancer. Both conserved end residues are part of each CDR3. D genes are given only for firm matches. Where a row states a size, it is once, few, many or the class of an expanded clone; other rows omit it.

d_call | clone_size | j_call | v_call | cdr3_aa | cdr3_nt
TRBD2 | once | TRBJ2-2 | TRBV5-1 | CASSKVSGVANTGELFF | TGCGCCAGCAGCAAAGTTAGCGGGGTAGCGAACACCGGGGAGCTGTTTTTT
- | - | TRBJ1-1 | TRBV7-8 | CASSLKQGRNTEAFF | TGTGCCAGCAGCTTAAAGCAGGGAAGGAACACTGAAGCTTTCTTT
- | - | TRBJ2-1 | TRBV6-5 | CASTGLPYNEQFF | TGTGCCAGCACAGGGCTCCCCTACAATGAGCAGTTCTTC
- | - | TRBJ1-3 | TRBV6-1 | CASSPYPYSGNTIYF | TGTGCCAGCAGTCCATATCCCTACTCTGGAAACACCATATATTTT
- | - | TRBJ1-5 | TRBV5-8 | CASTQGGQPQHF | TGTGCCAGCACCCAAGGGGGGCAGCCCCAGCATTTT
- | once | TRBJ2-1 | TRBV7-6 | CASSLAGGLSYNEQFF | TGTGCCAGCAGCTTAGCTGGAGGCCTCTCCTACAATGAGCAGTTCTTC
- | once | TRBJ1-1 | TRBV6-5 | CASSRGLNVASEAFF | TGTGCCAGCAGTCGGGGACTTAATGTGGCGTCTGAAGCTTTCTTT
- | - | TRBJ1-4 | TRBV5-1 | CASSLTGSLGELFF | TGCGCCAGCAGCTTGACAGGGTCTTTAGGGGAACTGTTTTTT
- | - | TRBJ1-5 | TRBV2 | CASRGETVSMPQHF | TGTGCCAGCCGGGGCGAGACAGTTTCAATGCCCCAGCATTTT
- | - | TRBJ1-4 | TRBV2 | CASSEGDRRTWEKLFF | TGTGCCAGCAGTGAGGGAGACCGCCGGACCTGGGAAAAACTGTTTTTT
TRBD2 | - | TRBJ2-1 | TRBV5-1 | CASSSGGSSYNEQFF | TGCGCCAGCAGCTCGGGAGGGAGCTCCTACAATGAGCAGTTCTTC
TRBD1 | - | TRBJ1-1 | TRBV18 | CASSPKGQLNTEAFF | TGTGCCAGCTCACCTAAGGGACAGCTGAACACTGAAGCTTTCTTT
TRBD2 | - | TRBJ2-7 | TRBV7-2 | CASSPGLAGGREQYF | TGTGCCAGCAGCCCAGGACTAGCGGGAGGTCGCGAGCAGTACTTC
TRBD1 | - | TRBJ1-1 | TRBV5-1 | CASSVHRGGTEAFF | TGCGCCAGCAGTGTTCACAGGGGAGGTACTGAAGCTTTCTTT
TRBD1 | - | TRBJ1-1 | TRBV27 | CASSLNRGDEAFF | TGTGCCAGCAGTTTAAACAGGGGTGATGAAGCTTTCTTT
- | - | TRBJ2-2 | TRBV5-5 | CASRGTGELFF | TGTGCCAGCCGAGGAACCGGGGAGCTGTTTTTT
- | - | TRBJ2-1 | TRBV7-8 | CASSPRGGVYNEQFF | TGTGCCAGCAGCCCCAGGGGGGGCGTTTACAATGAGCAGTTCTTC
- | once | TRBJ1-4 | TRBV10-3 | CAISVSENEKLFF | TGTGCCATCAGTGTTTCGGAAAATGAAAAACTGTTTTTT
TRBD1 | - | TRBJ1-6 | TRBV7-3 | CASSDRGGSPLHF | TGTGCCAGCAGCGACAGGGGGGGTTCACCCCTCCACTTT
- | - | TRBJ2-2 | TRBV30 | CACLRSAGRDTGELFF | TGTGCCTGTCTGCGGTCCGCGGGGCGTGACACCGGGGAGCTGTTTTTT
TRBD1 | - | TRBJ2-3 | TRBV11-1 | CASSSDRGGTQYF | TGTGCCAGCAGCTCCGACAGGGGGGGTACGCAGTATTTT
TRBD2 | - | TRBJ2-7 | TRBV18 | CASSPITSGRLHEQYF | TGTGCCAGCTCACCAATAACTAGCGGGAGACTCCACGAGCAGTACTTC
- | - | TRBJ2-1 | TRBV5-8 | CASSLWVSGYSYNEQFF | TGTGCCAGCAGCCTCTGGGTTAGCGGATACTCCTACAATGAGCAGTTCTTC
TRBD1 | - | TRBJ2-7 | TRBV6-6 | CASSTRDRGSYEQYF | TGTGCCAGCAGTACCCGGGACAGGGGTTCCTACGAGCAGTACTTC
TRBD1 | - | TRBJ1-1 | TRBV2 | CASSGLGQGLTEAFF | TGTGCCAGCAGTGGCCTGGGACAGGGGCTAACTGAAGCTTTCTTT
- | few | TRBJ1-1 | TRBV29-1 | CSGARGDTEAFF | TGCAGCGGGGCACGGGGTGACACTGAAGCTTTCTTT
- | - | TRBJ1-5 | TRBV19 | CASSASRRGAEQPQHF | TGTGCCAGTAGTGCCAGTAGGAGGGGGGCAGAGCAGCCCCAGCATTTT
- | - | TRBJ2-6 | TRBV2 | CASSYRNLRAGANVLTF | TGTGCCAGCAGCTACAGGAACCTCCGAGCTGGGGCCAACGTCCTGACTTTC
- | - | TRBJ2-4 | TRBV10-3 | CAIRKSLTQNIQYF | TGTGCCATCAGAAAAAGCCTTACCCAAAACATTCAGTACTTC
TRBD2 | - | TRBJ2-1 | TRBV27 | CASSSLAGGPNEQFF | TGTGCCAGCAGTTCACTAGCGGGGGGGCCCAATGAGCAGTTCTTC
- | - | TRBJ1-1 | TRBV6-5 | CASSYVPGSGEAFF | TGTGCCAGCAGTTACGTCCCAGGGTCGGGTGAAGCTTTCTTT
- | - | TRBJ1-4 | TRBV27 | CASGLSFSEKLFF | TGTGCCAGCGGACTGAGTTTTAGCGAAAAACTGTTTTTT
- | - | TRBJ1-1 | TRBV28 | CASSFRGVTEAFF | TGTGCCAGCAGTTTCCGGGGGGTCACTGAAGCTTTCTTT
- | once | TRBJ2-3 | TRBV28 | CASSSPRGGRDTQYF | TGTGCCAGCAGTTCCCCCCGTGGGGGACGGGATACGCAGTATTTT
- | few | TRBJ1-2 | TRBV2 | CASSGTDSYGYTF | TGTGCCAGCAGTGGAACTGACAGCTATGGCTACACCTTC
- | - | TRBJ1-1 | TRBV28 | CASRTHNEAFF | TGTGCCAGCAGGACACATAATGAAGCTTTCTTT
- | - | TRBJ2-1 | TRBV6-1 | CASSEVGPINEQFF | TGTGCCAGCAGTGAAGTGGGACCGATCAATGAGCAGTTCTTC
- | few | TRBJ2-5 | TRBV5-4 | CASSFPQETQYF | TGTGCCAGCAGCTTTCCACAAGAGACCCAGTACTTC
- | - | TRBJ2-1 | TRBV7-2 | CASSFQSGENNEQFF | TGTGCCAGCAGCTTTCAGAGCGGAGAAAACAATGAGCAGTTCTTC
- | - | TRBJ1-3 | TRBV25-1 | CASRPSGNTIYF | TGTGCCAGCCGCCCCTCTGGAAACACCATATATTTT
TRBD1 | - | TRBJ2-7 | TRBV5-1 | CASSRGQGATYEQYF | TGCGCCAGCAGCCGAGGACAGGGGGCCACCTACGAGCAGTACTTC
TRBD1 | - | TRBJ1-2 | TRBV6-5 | CASRGTGHYGYTF | TGTGCCAGCAGAGGGACAGGCCACTATGGCTACACCTTC